This T cell receptor beta chain was retrieved from a study of technical replicates of blood from several donors. Only in-frame clones appear in the TCRdb table, and some are missing; sequencing was by immunoSEQ multiplex PCR. The sample holds 60,000 to 80,000 clones; almost 95% are singletons and the top ten take around 0.38%. This clone has a single count. The germline CDR1 and CDR2 sequences are MDHEN and SYDVKM. The CDR3 spans 15 residues. Trimming at V came to 6 bases and at J to 5 bases, leaving 6 bases not matched to a gene. This receptor was taken from a human donor in good health. Material: T cells isolated from PBMCs. This rearrangement joins TRBV28 to TRBJ2-7; 14 nucleotides line up with TRBD2. In nucleotides, the CDR3 is TGTGCCAGCAGAAGACTAGCGGGAGGGTTCCACGAGCAGTACTTC. It specifies CASRRLAGGFHEQYF.